This TCR beta chain originates from a study of response to subunit inactivated influenza vaccine. Trimming removed 6 bases from V and 9 bases from J, with 18 bases in between. This CDR3 spans 15 amino acids. Each CDR3 protein is one row after TCRdb ran MiXCR on the RT-PCR reads. The table lists about 610,000 distinct CDR3 sequences, 11% to 15% of them singletons, with approximately 12% in the top ten. Notes on the study in general: Authors proposed each seasonal influenza vaccination draws in few new T cells.

On this clonotype: What it recognizes is unknown.

This clonotype originated in a man aged 50 to 60 who received an inactivated influenza vaccine. The sequences come from PBMCs from blood, collected 11 to 12 days after vaccination. The gene calls are TRBV12-3 or TRBV12-4 and TRBJ1-6, with D maybe TRBD1 (5 bases). CDR3 sequence: CASSPAAGGVSPLHF. The CDR3 nucleotides read TGTGCCAGCAGCCCCGCCGCGGGGGGTGTTTCACCCCTCCACTTT.